This TCR beta chain was identified during a study of identical twins. TCRdb itself ran the 5' RACE reads through MiXCR, one entry per CDR3 protein. The sample records a few hundred thousand distinct CDR3 sequences, approximately 13% being singletons. The same data also went into a second study, on yellow fever vaccine responses in identical twins.

Sequenced input: CD8+ T cells sorted from blood. The TCR was taken from a woman under 30 in good health.

CDR3 DNA sequence: TGCAGCGTTGAAAGGGCCTCAGTCCCCTCAGATACGCAGTATTTT. Its translation: CSVERASVPSDTQYF. The V gene is TRBV29-1, the J gene TRBJ2-3; no definite D call. The V gene's germline CDR1 is SQVTM and CDR2 ANQGSEA. V was shortened by 2 bases and J by 4 bases, with 16 bases between the two germline ends. The CDR3 runs to 15 residues.